The 7 T cell receptor beta chains listed next were all sequenced from one sample in a study of tumor-infiltrating lymphocytes in primary liver carcinoma. Blood RNA was derived from unsorted whole blood, and germline DNA was extracted too. From roughly 0.45 ug total RNA, TCR beta cDNA was generated with a primer in the constant region. Three nested multiplex PCR rounds, a slightly modified ARM-PCR method, built the TCR beta libraries. The first two PCR rounds, approximately 10 cycles each, used TRBV1-TRBV30 forward primers and a C-beta reverse primer. Each CDR3 protein is one row after TCRdb ran MiXCR on the multiplex PCR reads. In the table there are approximately 310,000 distinct CDR3 sequences, roughly 60% of which are singletons. Sample: peripheral blood. The receptor set was obtained from a man aged 35 to 55 with primary liver carcinoma and hepatitis B virus infection.

This clonotype was counted a few times. This may arise from a read error, as a much more abundant clone is one base away. CDR3: CASSSRRTVGPGEQYF. DNA for the CDR3: TGTGCCAGCAGTTCCAGGCGGACAGTGGGTCCGGGCGAGCAGTACTTC. The chain has TRBV6-5 and TRBJ2-7; D perhaps matches TRBD1 (6 bases). The ends were cut back, 4 bases at V and 6 bases at J, with 22 bases in the middle. Germline V gives CDR1 MNHEY, CDR2 SVGAGI. This CDR3 region has 16 residues.

Notes on this clonotype: Mismatch with germline at one junction end may stem from a read error. V and J are TRBV11-2 and TRBJ2-2, with D possibly matching TRBD2 (6 bases). Germline CDR1 is SGHAT and CDR2 is FQNNGV. This CDR3 is built from 15 residues. The CDR3 DNA reads TGTGCCAGCAGCTTAGAGCTAAGACGGGGCGGGGAGTTGTTTTTT. Translation: CASSLELRRGGELFF.

This clonotype was seen at least ten times. V is TRBV6-5 and J is TRBJ2-6; TRBD1 agrees at 7 bases. From germline, CDR1 is MNHEY and CDR2 SVGAGI. The ends lost 5 bases at V and 3 bases at J; junction bases unmatched: 4. The CDR3 sequence is 15 residues long. The CDR3 nucleotides are TGTGCCAGCAGTCCAAGGGGGCGTGGGGCCAACGTCCTGACTTTC. Amino acid sequence: CASSPRGRGANVLTF.

To note about this clonotype: At one of its ends the junction is not consistent with the germline gene, which may arise from a read error. The chain recombines TRBV5-4 with TRBJ2-7; 9 nucleotides match TRBD1. Per the germline V gene, CDR1 is SGHNT and CDR2 is YYREEE (reference sequence). The CDR3 is 15 amino acids. CDR3 region: CASSFGTGNSYQQYF. In DNA, the CDR3 is TGTGCCAGCAGCTTCGGGACAGGGAACTCCTACCAGCAGTACTTC.

This clonotype is a singleton in its sample. Because it lacks the conserved phenylalanine or tryptophan at the end, this CDR3 is likely a read error. This CDR3 reads CASTYGQTNEKLFL. In DNA, the CDR3 is TGTGCCAGCACTTACGGACAGACTAATGAAAAACTGTTTCTT. The chain employs TRBV11-2 and TRBJ1-4; D is perhaps TRBD1 (6 bases). The CDR3 length is 14 residues. Germline V CDR1 and CDR2: SGHAT, FQNNGV. V lost 7 bases and J lost 2, with 11 bases in between.

A remark on this clonotype: The junction shows a germline mismatch at one end, possibly a read error. The gene calls are TRBV4-1 and TRBJ1-6; the D gene is possibly TRBD1 (5 bases). This CDR3 has 15 residues. Germline V CDR1 and CDR2: MGHRA, YSYEKL. The CDR3 sequence: CASSRILGDASLLHF. As DNA, the CDR3 is TGCGCCAGCAGTCGCATCTTGGGGGACGCTTCACTCCTCCACTTT.

In its sample, this clonotype was seen a few times. V is TRBV28 and J is TRBJ2-1; D possibly corresponds to TRBD2 (5 bases). CDR3 length: 12 amino acids. V lost 2 bases, J lost 8 bases, and 7 bases lay in between. Germline-derived CDR1 and CDR2 are MDHEN and SYDVKM. The CDR3 DNA follows: TGTGCCAGCAGTTTAGCGGGCTATGAGCAGTTCTTC. Translating it yields CASSLAGYEQFF.